The 2 T cell receptor beta chains reported below all come from one sample, sequenced in a study of tumor-infiltrating lymphocytes in primary liver carcinoma. Unsorted bulk tissue of roughly 18-32 mg yielded co-extracted RNA and DNA. TCR beta cDNA was prepared out of approximately 470 ng total RNA by means of a constant-region primer. Library construction for TCR beta comprised three nested multiplex PCR rounds performed with slightly modified ARM-PCR. Primers for the first two PCR rounds were TRBV1-TRBV30 forward primers and a C-beta reverse primer (around 11 cycles per round). TCRdb used MiXCR to reprocess the multiplex PCR reads, holding one entry per CDR3 protein. The sample lists roughly 120,000 distinct CDR3 sequences; 55% to 75% were seen once. The specimen was liver tumor tissue from sampling region 3. The subset was: tumor region T3, left-lateral pole. The source is a woman between 55 and 75 years old with primary liver carcinoma and hepatitis B virus infection.

As concerns this clonotype: Possible read error: a much larger clone is one base away. The chain employs TRBV13 and TRBJ1-6; D gene ambiguous. The CDR3 spans 13 residues. Germline loops: CDR1 PRHDT, CDR2 FYEKMQ (reference sequence). The CDR3 bases are TGTGTCAGCAGCGATCGGGGTTATTCACCCCTCCACTTT. This translates into CVSSDRGYSPLHF.

Turning to this clonotype: The junction differs from germline at one of its ends, possibly a read error. The chain has TRBV11-1 and TRBJ2-2; tentatively, D is TRBD1 (6 bases). The CDR3 contains 15 residues. Germline CDR1 and CDR2: SGHAT and FQDESV (reference sequence). The CDR3 is CASRLGGSLNGELFF. Written as DNA, the CDR3 is TGTGCCAGCAGGTTAGGGGGAAGTCTTAACGGGGAGCTGTTTTTT.